Listed below are T cell receptor beta chains from one sample, sequenced in a study of OX40 agonist ivuxolimab in advanced cancers. Sequencing used immunoSEQ multiplex PCR; TCRdb keeps in-frame clones, though not all of them. The sample carries some 80,000 clones, 70% to 90% recorded once. The sequences come from CD4+ or CD8+ T cells sorted from blood, collected in a trial of the OX40 agonist ivuxolimab. Receptor source: an adult with an advanced solid tumor such as melanoma, head and neck, liver or kidney cancer. Both conserved end residues are part of each CDR3. The D gene is left open where the match is weak. Rows may omit the clone size; those that give it use once, few, many or a size class.

clone_size d_call j_call v_call cdr3_aa cdr3_nt
NA NA TRBJ1-1 TRBV29-1 CSVELTGGAEAFF TGCAGCGTTGAACTTACGGGGGGCGCTGAAGCTTTCTTT
NA NA TRBJ2-1 TRBV4-3 CASSQDIAREQFF TGCGCCAGCAGCCAAGATATCGCTAGAGAGCAGTTCTTC
NA TRBD2 TRBJ2-7 TRBV5-1 CASSWTSGSTNEQYF TGCGCCAGCAGCTGGACTAGCGGGAGTACCAACGAGCAGTACTTC
NA TRBD1 TRBJ1-1 TRBV27 CASSPRTGWGFEAFF TGTGCCAGCAGTCCCCGGACAGGGTGGGGTTTTGAAGCTTTCTTT
NA NA TRBJ2-7 TRBV2 CASSVRDRYLSYEQYF TGTGCCAGCAGTGTCAGAGACAGGTATCTCTCCTACGAGCAGTACTTC
NA NA TRBJ2-1 TRBV5-6 CASSLVAGPTYNEQFF TGTGCCAGCAGCTTGGTTGCGGGGCCCACCTACAATGAGCAGTTCTTC
NA TRBD1 TRBJ1-6 TRBV27 CASSLGQESSPLHF TGTGCCAGCAGTTTGGGACAGGAGAGTTCACCCCTCCACTTT
once NA TRBJ2-7 TRBV30 CAWSVGGTSYEQYF TGTGCCTGGAGTGTCGGCGGAACCTCCTACGAGCAGTACTTC
NA NA TRBJ2-2 TRBV28 CASSFLNTGELFF TGTGCCAGCAGTTTCCTTAACACCGGGGAGCTGTTTTTT
NA NA TRBJ2-3 TRBV11-2 CASSLRRGAGDTDTQYF TGTGCCAGCAGCTTACGCCGGGGGGCGGGCGATACAGATACGCAGTATTTT
NA TRBD2 TRBJ2-1 TRBV4-2 CASSQDISAGGPGNEQFF TGTGCCAGCAGCCAAGATATTAGTGCGGGAGGGCCCGGCAATGAGCAGTTCTTC
NA TRBD1 TRBJ1-1 TRBV6-6 CASSTSGGQTNTEAFF TGTGCCAGCAGTACCTCGGGGGGACAGACGAACACTGAAGCTTTCTTT
NA NA TRBJ1-2 TRBV7-2 CASSLGTNYGYTF TGTGCCAGCAGCCTCGGGACTAACTATGGCTACACCTTC
NA NA TRBJ1-3 TRBV19 CASSSSGFSGNTIYF TGTGCCAGTAGTTCTTCAGGGTTCTCTGGAAACACCATATATTTT
NA TRBD1 TRBJ1-6 TRBV5-6 CASSLALKPGGPLHF TGTGCCAGCAGCTTGGCCCTCAAACCAGGGGGGCCCCTCCACTTT
NA NA TRBJ1-1 TRBV5-1 CASSSGQTEAFF TGCGCCAGCAGCTCTGGACAGACTGAAGCTTTCTTT
NA NA TRBJ2-7 TRBV7-2 CASSQRGRGPNEQYF TGTGCCAGCAGCCAACGGGGGAGAGGCCCCAACGAGCAGTACTTC
NA TRBD1 TRBJ2-3 TRBV5-1 CASAQGGTTDTQYF TGCGCCAGCGCACAGGGGGGCACCACAGATACGCAGTATTTT
NA TRBD1 TRBJ2-7 TRBV19 CASSIAGTGAYEQYF TGTGCCAGTAGTATAGCCGGGACAGGGGCCTACGAGCAGTACTTC
once TRBD1 TRBJ1-2 TRBV5-8 CASSQGQLFYGYTF TGTGCCAGCAGCCAGGGACAGCTTTTCTATGGCTACACCTTC